This is a list of T cell receptor beta chains from one sample in a study of CD8+CD57+ T cells in acquired aplastic anemia. In TCRdb, the reads were re-called with MiXCR into one record per CDR3 protein. In the table there are about 270,000 distinct CDR3 sequences, 50% to 70% of which are singletons. Sample: sorted CD4+, CD8+, or CD8+CD57+ T cells (not recorded which) from PBMCs. The source of these receptors is a human donor with severe aplastic anemia or a healthy control (not recorded which). Both conserved end residues are part of each CDR3. A D gene is named only where the DNA matches it firmly. Size values are once, few and many counts, or a class for expanded clones, and some rows have none.

j_gene,d_gene,v_gene,abundance,CDR3nt,CDR3aa
TRBJ2-1,-,TRBV20-1,-,TGCAGTGCTAGAGGGGGCCCGGCGTACAATGAGCAGTTCTTC,CSARGGPAYNEQFF
TRBJ1-2,TRBD1,TRBV6-5,many,TGTGCCAGCAGCCTGACAGGGAGCGGAAACACCTTC,CASSLTGSGNTF
TRBJ2-3,TRBD1,TRBV19,-,TGTGCCAGTAGTCGTGAAAGGGACAGGGGAACAGATACGCAGTATTTT,CASSRERDRGTDTQYF
TRBJ1-1,TRBD1,TRBV19,many,TGTGCCAGTAGTACATGGACAGGGAACACTGAAGCTTTCTTT,CASSTWTGNTEAFF
TRBJ1-1,-,TRBV19,-,TGTGCCAGTAGTACGGGACTTACTGAAGCTTTCTTT,CASSTGLTEAFF
TRBJ1-2,TRBD1,TRBV29-1,few,TGCAGCGTTGATCCACAGGGGGCTCGAGGCTACACCTTC,CSVDPQGARGYTF
TRBJ1-6,TRBD1,TRBV19,-,TGTGCCAGTAGTTCCTCCGGGACAGTTATCCACTTT,CASSSSGTVIHF
TRBJ2-7,-,TRBV7-8,-,TGTGCCAGCAGCTTAAATGTTGAGACCTGGCAGTACTTC,CASSLNVETWQYF
TRBJ2-7,TRBD2,TRBV10-3,-,TGTGCCATCAGTGGGACTAGCGGGGAACGACGATCCTTC,CAISGTSGERRSF
TRBJ2-3,-,TRBV10-3,few,TGTGCCATCACCCCTGGCAGCACAGATACGCAGTATTTT,CAITPGSTDTQYF
TRBJ1-1,-,TRBV29-1,-,TGCAGCACCTCTGATTCGGGGACTGAAGCTTTCTTT,CSTSDSGTEAFF
TRBJ2-2,-,TRBV5-1,-,TGTGCCAGACAGCGGTCCGGGGAGCTGTTTTTT,CARQRSGELFF
TRBJ2-3,-,TRBV7-2,-,TGTGCCAGCAGCTCCCTTAGCACAGATACGCAGTATTTT,CASSSLSTDTQYF
TRBJ1-5,-,TRBV4-1,-,TGTGCCATCAGTGAGTCAAGCAATCAGCCCCAGCATTTT,CAISESSNQPQHF
TRBJ1-5,-,TRBV19,-,TGTGCCAGTAGGGTTAGCAATCAGCCCCAGCATTTT,CASRVSNQPQHF
TRBJ2-7,-,TRBV20-1,-,TGCAGTGCTACTCAGCGGCGGGGACACTACGAGCAGTACTTC,CSATQRRGHYEQYF
TRBJ1-1,-,TRBV4-1,-,TGTGCCAGCAGCCCCGGACACCAGAACACTGAAGCTTTCTTT,CASSPGHQNTEAFF
TRBJ1-2,-,TRBV5-1,many,TGCGCCAGCAGCCTTGCCGACAGTCCCAACTATGGCTACACCTTC,CASSLADSPNYGYTF
TRBJ2-7,TRBD2,TRBV9,-,TGTGCTCAAGTGACTAGCACGACCTACGAGCAGTACTTC,CAQVTSTTYEQYF
TRBJ2-7,-,TRBV5-5,-,TGTGCCAGCGTAGAGGGCAACCCCTCCTACGAGCAGTACTTC,CASVEGNPSYEQYF
TRBJ2-5,TRBD1,TRBV5-1,-,TGCGCCAGCAGCATACTTCAGGGGGCGAAGGAGACCCAGTACTTC,CASSILQGAKETQYF
TRBJ1-2,TRBD1,TRBV20-1,-,TGCAGTGCTAGATGGACAGGGGGCGCCTCTAACTATGGCTACACCTTC,CSARWTGGASNYGYTF
TRBJ1-3,-,TRBV6-1,many,TGTGCCAGCAGTGTGAGGGATGGAAACACCATATATTTT,CASSVRDGNTIYF
TRBJ2-1,-,TRBV30,-,TGTGCCTGGAGTGTCATAGGGGGAGCCTACAATGAGCAGTTCTTC,CAWSVIGGAYNEQFF
TRBJ1-6,-,TRBV5-4,-,TGTGCCAGCAGTCATGACATAGACTATAATTCACCCCTCCACTTT,CASSHDIDYNSPLHF
TRBJ2-2,TRBD2,TRBV2,-,TGTGCCAGCAGCTTACGCGGGACTAGCGGGGGGGAGAGCACCGGGGAGCTGTTTTTT,CASSLRGTSGGESTGELFF
TRBJ2-7,-,TRBV5-4,few,TGTGCCAGCAGCTTGGCAAAGGGTCCAGGGATCGAGCAGTACTTC,CASSLAKGPGIEQYF
TRBJ2-7,-,TRBV2,many,TGTGCCAGCGCCCTTAACCTCGTGGGGCAGTACTTC,CASALNLVGQYF
TRBJ2-7,-,TRBV7-6,-,TGTGCCAGCAGCCAATATGACGAGCAGTACTTC,CASSQYDEQYF
TRBJ2-7,-,TRBV20-1,-,TGCAGTGCTAGAGATTCGACGCAGAGCTCCTACGAGCAGTACTTC,CSARDSTQSSYEQYF
TRBJ1-4,-,TRBV30,many,TGTGCCTGGAGTCATGGGGGGTTGAGGGAAAAACTGTTTTTT,CAWSHGGLREKLFF
TRBJ1-2,TRBD1,TRBV29-1,many,TGCAGCGCGGGGACAGACTATGGCTACACCTTC,CSAGTDYGYTF
TRBJ2-5,TRBD1,TRBV15,few,TGTGCCACCAGGGACAGGGGAGGGGAAGAGACCCAGTACTTC,CATRDRGGEETQYF
TRBJ2-7,TRBD2,TRBV10-1,few,TGCGCCAGCAGTGCTAAGCGGGGGCTAACCTACGAGCAGTACTTC,CASSAKRGLTYEQYF
TRBJ2-2,-,TRBV7-8,-,TGTGCCAGCAGCCCCCAACCAATAGGGGGCGGGGAGCTGTTTTTT,CASSPQPIGGGELFF
TRBJ1-1,TRBD1,TRBV20-1,many,TGCAGTGCTAGAGAGCTAGGACAGGGAAACACTGAAGCTTTCTTT,CSARELGQGNTEAFF
TRBJ2-1,TRBD2,TRBV11-2,-,TGTGCCAGCAGCCACGGGGGGGCGGGTAATGAGCAGTTCTTC,CASSHGGAGNEQFF
TRBJ2-3,-,TRBV24-1,few,TGTGCCACGAACGGGGGACGGTCAGATACGCAGTATTTT,CATNGGRSDTQYF
TRBJ2-5,TRBD2,TRBV7-2,-,TGTGCCAGCAGCTTACGGACTAGCGGGGTCCAAGAGACCCAGTACTTC,CASSLRTSGVQETQYF